These T cell receptor beta chains were read from a single sample in a study of control samples from healthy donors and cancer patients. Assay used: immunoSEQ multiplex PCR; TCRdb lists only in-frame clones, some missing. Here the sample spans around 130,000 clones, more than 75% being singletons. Sample: blood. Every receptor here comes from a man aged 25 to 40 in good health. CDR3s include the opening cysteine and the closing phenylalanine or tryptophan. D genes are given only for firm matches. Clone size, where shown, is once, few, many, or a class for clones that have expanded.

j_call,d_call,clone_size,v_call,cdr3_aa,cdr3_nt
TRBJ1-2,TRBD1,NA,TRBV29-1,CSVQGDGYTF,TGCAGCGTTCAGGGGGATGGCTACACCTTC
TRBJ2-5,TRBD1,NA,TRBV2,CASSEASGGGETQYF,TGTGCCAGCAGTGAAGCTTCAGGGGGTGGCGAGACCCAGTACTTC
TRBJ1-3,TRBD1,NA,TRBV5-6,CASSADRAGNTIYF,TGTGCCAGCAGCGCGGACAGGGCCGGAAACACCATATATTTT
TRBJ1-4,NA,NA,TRBV10-3,CAISPDSGGEKLFF,TGTGCCATCAGCCCGGACTCCGGGGGAGAAAAACTGTTTTTT
TRBJ1-3,TRBD1,NA,TRBV12-3/TRBV12-4,CASRKGANTIYF,TGTGCCAGCAGAAAGGGGGCAAACACCATATATTTT
TRBJ1-3,NA,NA,TRBV5-1,CASSLGGRVKSGNTIYF,TGCGCCAGCAGCTTGGGGGGCAGGGTTAAGTCTGGAAACACCATATATTTT
TRBJ1-5,NA,once,TRBV6-5,CAAHREDYQPQHF,TGTGCCGCACACAGGGAGGACTATCAGCCCCAGCATTTT
TRBJ2-4,NA,once,TRBV7-9,CASQGPGAGNIQYF,TGTGCCTCCCAAGGCCCGGGGGCGGGAAACATTCAGTACTTC
TRBJ2-2,TRBD1,NA,TRBV5-1,CASTGQGGSGELFF,TGCGCCAGCACCGGACAGGGGGGATCCGGGGAGCTGTTTTTT
TRBJ2-3,NA,NA,TRBV5-1,CASSAGGLDTQYF,TGCGCCAGCTCTGCCGGGGGGCTGGATACGCAGTATTTT
TRBJ2-2,NA,NA,TRBV2,CASRGWAGNTGELFF,TGTGCCAGCAGGGGGTGGGCAGGTAACACCGGGGAGCTGTTTTTT
TRBJ1-1,TRBD1,once,TRBV5-1,CASSFGTGGFMNTEAFF,TGCGCCAGCAGCTTCGGGACAGGGGGATTTATGAACACTGAAGCTTTCTTT
TRBJ2-5,NA,NA,TRBV24-1,CATSDLETQYF,TGTGCCACCAGTGATCTAGAGACCCAGTACTTC
TRBJ1-5,NA,NA,TRBV6-5,CATQTGSNQPQHF,TGTGCCACCCAGACAGGTAGCAATCAGCCCCAGCATTTT
TRBJ1-2,NA,NA,TRBV12-5,CASGLVKLGPSSDGYTF,TGTGCTAGTGGTTTGGTAAAGCTGGGACCGAGTTCGGATGGCTACACCTTC
TRBJ2-2,TRBD2,NA,TRBV6-5,CATSGTSGGTGELFF,TGTGCCACCTCCGGGACTAGCGGGGGAACCGGGGAGCTGTTTTTT
TRBJ1-1,NA,NA,TRBV9,CASSVTQNTEAFF,TGTGCCAGCAGCGTGACACAGAACACTGAAGCTTTCTTT
TRBJ1-1,TRBD1,NA,TRBV6-5,CASSYGTGEAFF,TGTGCCAGCAGTTACGGGACAGGTGAAGCTTTCTTT
TRBJ2-5,NA,NA,TRBV6-6,CASNHPGPEGETQYF,TGTGCCAGCAACCACCCGGGCCCTGAAGGGGAGACCCAGTACTTC
TRBJ1-2,NA,NA,TRBV10-1,CASRHHPNYGYTF,TGCGCCAGCAGACACCACCCTAACTATGGCTACACCTTC
TRBJ1-4,NA,NA,TRBV30,CAWSVAGGANEKLFF,TGTGCCTGGAGTGTAGCCGGTGGGGCAAATGAAAAACTGTTTTTT
TRBJ1-1,NA,NA,TRBV7-2,CASSLAYIGTEAFF,TGTGCCAGCAGCTTAGCCTACATCGGGACTGAAGCTTTCTTT
TRBJ1-5,NA,many,TRBV7-2,CASSLEPRNQPQHF,TGTGCCAGCAGCTTAGAGCCGCGGAATCAGCCCCAGCATTTT
TRBJ1-2,NA,NA,TRBV29-1,CSVEGPSDTYGYTF,TGCAGCGTTGAAGGCCCGTCGGACACCTATGGCTACACCTTC
TRBJ2-1,TRBD2,NA,TRBV2,CASNKLAGVNNEQFF,TGTGCCAGCAACAAACTAGCGGGCGTAAACAATGAGCAGTTCTTC
TRBJ2-2,NA,NA,TRBV9,CASSVGIRETGELFF,TGTGCCAGCAGCGTAGGCATCAGGGAAACCGGGGAGCTGTTTTTT
TRBJ1-2,NA,NA,TRBV28,CASSPDDRGYTF,TGTGCCAGCAGCCCCGATGACAGGGGCTACACCTTC
TRBJ2-7,NA,NA,TRBV19,CASSIAQVPYEQYF,TGTGCCAGTAGTATAGCCCAGGTACCCTACGAGCAGTACTTC
TRBJ1-2,NA,NA,TRBV12-3/TRBV12-4,CASTPQDRYGYTF,TGTGCCAGCACCCCTCAGGATCGCTATGGCTACACCTTC
TRBJ1-1,NA,NA,TRBV5-1,CASSLRGTEAFF,TGCGCCAGCAGTCTTCGGGGAACTGAAGCTTTCTTT
TRBJ1-6,TRBD1,NA,TRBV27,CASSRDRGGSPLHF,TGTGCCAGCAGTAGGGACAGGGGTGGTTCACCCCTCCACTTT
TRBJ1-6,NA,NA,TRBV19,CASSIGRDGDSPLHF,TGTGCCAGTAGTATAGGTCGGGACGGAGATTCACCCCTCCACTTT
TRBJ2-2,NA,NA,TRBV7-2,CASSLVGGAGELFF,TGTGCCAGCAGCTTAGTAGGGGGGGCCGGGGAGCTGTTTTTT
TRBJ1-5,NA,NA,TRBV4-1,CASSQLALTPQHF,TGCGCCAGCAGCCAGCTGGCCCTCACGCCCCAGCATTTT
TRBJ2-1,TRBD2,few,TRBV5-1,CASSWAGGANNEQFF,TGCGCCAGCAGCTGGGCCGGGGGGGCGAACAATGAGCAGTTCTTC
TRBJ2-5,NA,NA,TRBV5-6,CASSLYSAARVQETQYF,TGTGCCAGCAGCTTGTATTCAGCGGCGAGGGTCCAAGAGACCCAGTACTTC
TRBJ1-1,NA,once,TRBV10-3,CAISESGTLGTEAFF,TGTGCCATCAGTGAGTCAGGGACCTTGGGGACTGAAGCTTTCTTT
TRBJ2-1,NA,NA,TRBV5-4,CASGGNEQFF,TGTGCCAGCGGCGGGAATGAGCAGTTCTTC
TRBJ1-1,NA,NA,TRBV19,CASSIPSGGFSTEAFF,TGTGCCAGTAGTATCCCAAGTGGGGGGTTTAGCACTGAAGCTTTCTTT
TRBJ1-1,TRBD1,NA,TRBV3-1/TRBV3-2,CASSQRTGGRSGEAFF,TGTGCCAGCAGCCAGAGGACAGGGGGACGGAGTGGTGAAGCTTTCTTT
TRBJ2-5,TRBD1,NA,TRBV24-1,CATSDSGTGVETQYF,TGTGCCACCAGTGACTCCGGGACAGGAGTTGAGACCCAGTACTTC
TRBJ1-3,NA,NA,TRBV29-1,CSVGLTGGNTIYF,TGCAGCGTTGGTCTCACGGGGGGAAACACCATATATTTT
TRBJ1-6,NA,NA,TRBV11-2,CASSSTYYNSPLHF,TGTGCCAGCAGCTCGACATACTATAATTCACCCCTCCACTTT
TRBJ1-5,NA,NA,TRBV11-2,CASSPTQGNQPQHF,TGTGCCAGCAGCCCGACCCAGGGAAATCAGCCCCAGCATTTT
TRBJ1-2,TRBD1,NA,TRBV5-1,CASSLGQGDGYTF,TGCGCCAGCAGCCTGGGACAGGGAGATGGCTACACCTTC
TRBJ2-3,NA,NA,TRBV3-1/TRBV3-2,CASSQAPLGTDTQYF,TGTGCCAGCAGCCAAGCCCCACTAGGCACAGATACGCAGTATTTT
TRBJ1-2,NA,once,TRBV5-1,CASRWAEINYGYTF,TGCGCCAGCAGGTGGGCAGAAATCAACTATGGCTACACCTTC
TRBJ1-6,TRBD1,NA,TRBV11-2,CASSITGVSPLHF,TGTGCCAGCAGCATCACAGGGGTCTCACCCCTCCACTTT
TRBJ1-5,TRBD1,once,TRBV4-1,CASSQNRGQGVQPQHF,TGCGCCAGCAGCCAAAACAGGGGGCAAGGAGTTCAGCCCCAGCATTTT
TRBJ1-1,NA,NA,TRBV7-2,CASSLADTDEAFF,TGTGCCAGCAGCTTAGCAGACACAGATGAAGCTTTCTTT
TRBJ1-5,TRBD1,NA,TRBV19,CASSSLQGAWGPQHF,TGTGCCAGTAGTTCACTCCAGGGGGCGTGGGGGCCCCAGCATTTT